Below are 14 T cell receptor beta chains sequenced from a single sample in a study of blood T cell repertoires in COVID-19. Generated by immunoSEQ multiplex PCR, the TCRdb table keeps only in-frame clones and is missing some. The table shows fewer than 300,000 clones, with around 78% occurring only once. Sequencing was carried out using peripheral blood. The source is a woman between 70 and 85 years old with active or convalescent COVID-19.

The chain uses TRBV5-4 and TRBJ1-4, with D possibly TRBD1 on 5 matching bases. CDR1 SGHNT and CDR2 YYREEE come from the germline V gene (reference sequence). This CDR3 is built from 14 residues. Trimming pared 0 bases from V and 10 bases from J, leaving 13 bases between. The CDR3 region is CASSLGTGVGKLFF. In DNA form, the CDR3 reads TGTGCCAGCAGCTTGGGTACGGGGGTCGGAAAACTGTTTTTT.

The chain links TRBV30 to TRBJ1-2; D gene uncertain. Trimming removed 0 bases from V and 5 bases from J, with 10 bases in between. From germline, CDR1 is GTSNPN and CDR2 SVGIG (reference sequence). The CDR3 totals 13 residues. The CDR3 coding sequence is TGTGCCTGGAGTGTACTATCGGGGTATGGCTACACCTTC. Amino acids: CAWSVLSGYGYTF.

The chain couples TRBV12-3 or TRBV12-4 to TRBJ1-2; no definite D call. The length of the CDR3 is 13 residues. V lost 1 base, J lost 8 bases, and 11 bases lay in between. The DNA of the CDR3 is TGTGCCAGCAGTTTAGGGGGTGGGAGCGGCTACACCTTC. This translates into CASSLGGGSGYTF.

This clone was counted once. V gene TRBV6-2 or TRBV6-3 combines with J gene TRBJ1-5, with 7 positions matching TRBD1. V lost 2 bases, J lost 1 base, and 2 bases stayed unmatched. CDR3 length: 15 amino acids. The germline V gene has CDR1 MNHEY and CDR2 SVGEGT. The DNA of the CDR3 is TGTGCCAGCAGTTACAGGGGGCGAAGCAATCAGCCCCAGCATTTT. This codes for CASSYRGRSNQPQHF.

The chain employs TRBV4-2 and TRBJ2-5; TRBD2 agrees at 8 bases. The CDR3 is 15 residues long. Germline trimming cut 8 bases from V and 1 base from J; bases unmatched to any gene: 9. Germline V lookup: CDR1 LGHNA, CDR2 YNFKEQ. The CDR3 DNA reads as TGTGCCAGCCGGGGGGGGGCTAGCCTCCAAGAGACCCAGTACTTC. Translated: CASRGGASLQETQYF.

The chain carries TRBV5-1 and TRBJ2-7, with D uncertain. Per the germline V gene, CDR1 is SGHRS and CDR2 is YFSETQ. The CDR3 consists of 13 residues. Trimming removed 0 bases at V and 4 bases at J, with 8 bases between. The CDR3 protein is CASSLVGEYEQYF. The CDR3 DNA reads as TGCGCCAGCAGCTTGGTTGGTGAGTACGAGCAGTACTTC.

V usage is TRBV10-2 and J usage is TRBJ2-7; TRBD2 agrees at 12 bases. The CDR3 length is 13 residues. J lost 6 bases, V lost 6 bases, and 3 bases had no gene match. Germline loops: CDR1 WSHSY, CDR2 SAAADI. CDR3 sequence reads: CASRLAGGPEQYF. The CDR3 DNA sequence: TGCGCCAGCAGACTAGCGGGAGGTCCCGAGCAGTACTTC.

The chain employs TRBV6-6 and TRBJ2-2, with D perhaps TRBD1 (5 bases). CDR3 length: 15 amino acids. Germline V gives CDR1 MNHNY, CDR2 SVGAGI (reference sequence). V was shortened by 6 bases and J by 1 base, with 12 bases between the two germline ends. CDR3: CASRVGVGNTGELFF. The CDR3 coding sequence is TGTGCCAGCAGAGTAGGGGTGGGGAACACCGGGGAGCTGTTTTTT.

This sequence joins TRBV5-1 and TRBJ2-1, with a tentative D call TRBD1 (7 bases). The germline V gene has CDR1 SGHRS and CDR2 YFSETQ. This CDR3 has 17 amino acids. V was trimmed by 0 bases and J by 0 bases, leaving 13 bases between them. In DNA form, the CDR3 reads TGCGCCAGCAGCTTGGGCGGGACAGCAAGCTCCTACAATGAGCAGTTCTTC. Translated: CASSLGGTASSYNEQFF.

The CDR3 loop reads CAWSRQDREKLFF. CDR3 bases: TGTGCCTGGAGTCGACAGGATCGGGAAAAACTGTTTTTT. The chain recombines TRBV30 with TRBJ1-4, with a weak D call TRBD1 (6 bases). The CDR3 length is 13 residues. With 2 bases removed from V and 8 bases from J, the gap between germline ends came to 12 bases. In germline, CDR1 is GTSNPN, CDR2 SVGIG (reference sequence).

The chain uses TRBV5-1 and TRBJ2-3; 11 nucleotides align to TRBD2. The CDR3 has 15 amino acids. Germline trimming cut 6 bases from V and 4 bases from J; bases unmatched to any gene: 7. Germline-derived CDR1 and CDR2 are SGHRS and YFSETQ. The CDR3 region is CASKQLAGAADTQYF. CDR3 DNA sequence: TGCGCCAGCAAACAACTAGCGGGGGCGGCAGATACGCAGTATTTT.

The CDR3, as DNA: TGTGCCAGCTCACCCTCTACAGACGACTACGAGCAGTACTTC. Protein sequence: CASSPSTDDYEQYF. The chain joins TRBV18 to TRBJ2-7; the D is unclear. In germline, CDR1 is KGHSH, CDR2 LQKENI. V lost 3 bases and J lost 3, with 12 bases in between. This CDR3 is 14 amino acids long.

The V call is TRBV7-9, the J call TRBJ2-1; weak D call: TRBD2 (5 bases). The CDR3 totals 15 residues. The V end lost 5 bases, the J end lost 5 bases, and 16 bases lay between the germline ends. The germline gives CDR1 SEHNR, CDR2 FQNEAQ (reference sequence). The CDR3 region has the DNA TGTGCCAGCAGCCCCCGGCTAGCTGGAAACAATGAGCAGTTCTTC. It encodes CASSPRLAGNNEQFF.

The chain links TRBV11-2 to TRBJ1-1, with D possibly being TRBD1 (5 bases). The CDR3 is made up of 15 amino acids. V dropped 1 base and J dropped 4 bases, with 13 bases sitting between them. CDR1 is SGHAT, CDR2 FQNNGV, per germline. CDR3 in DNA: TGTGCCAGCAGCTTAGCCCCGGACATTGCCACTGAAGCTTTCTTT. Translating it yields CASSLAPDIATEAFF.